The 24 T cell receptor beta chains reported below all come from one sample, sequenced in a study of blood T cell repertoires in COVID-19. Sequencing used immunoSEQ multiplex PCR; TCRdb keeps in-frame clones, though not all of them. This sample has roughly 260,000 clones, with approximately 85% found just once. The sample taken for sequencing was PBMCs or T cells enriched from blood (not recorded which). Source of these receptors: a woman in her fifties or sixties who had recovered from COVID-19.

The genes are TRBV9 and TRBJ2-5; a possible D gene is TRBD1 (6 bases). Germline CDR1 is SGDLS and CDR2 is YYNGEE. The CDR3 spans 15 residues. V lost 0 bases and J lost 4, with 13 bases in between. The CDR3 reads CASSVAGQGLETQYF. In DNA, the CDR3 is TGTGCCAGCAGCGTAGCCGGTCAGGGGTTAGAGACCCAGTACTTC.

This chain's CDR3 is CASSLAPGASTDTQYF. The CDR3 DNA reads as TGTGCCAGCAGCTTAGCGCCTGGGGCCTCCACAGATACGCAGTATTTT. The chain recombines TRBV7-2 with TRBJ2-3, with D possibly matching TRBD1 (5 bases). The V gene's germline CDR1 is SGHTA and CDR2 FQGNSA. CDR3 length equals 16 residues. V gave up 0 bases and J gave up 2 bases, with 12 bases separating them.

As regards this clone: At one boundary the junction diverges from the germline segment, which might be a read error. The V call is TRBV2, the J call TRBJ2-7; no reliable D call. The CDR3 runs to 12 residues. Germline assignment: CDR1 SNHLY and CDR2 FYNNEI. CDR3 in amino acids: CASGDTYYEQYF. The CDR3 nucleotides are TGTGCCAGCGGTGACACCTACTACGAGCAGTACTTC.

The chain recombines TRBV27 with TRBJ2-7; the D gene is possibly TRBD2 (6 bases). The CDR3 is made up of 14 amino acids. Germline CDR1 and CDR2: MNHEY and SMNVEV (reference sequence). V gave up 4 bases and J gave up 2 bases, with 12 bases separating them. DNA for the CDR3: TGTGCCAGCAGTTCGGGACTCCTAACCTACGAGCAGTACTTC. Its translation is CASSSGLLTYEQYF.

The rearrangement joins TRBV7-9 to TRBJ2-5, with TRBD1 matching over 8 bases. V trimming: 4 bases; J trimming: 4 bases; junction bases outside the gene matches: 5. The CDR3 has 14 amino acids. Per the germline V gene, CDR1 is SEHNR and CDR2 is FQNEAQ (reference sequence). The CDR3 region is CASSYGTGGETQYF. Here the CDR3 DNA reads TGTGCCAGCAGCTACGGGACAGGAGGAGAGACCCAGTACTTC.

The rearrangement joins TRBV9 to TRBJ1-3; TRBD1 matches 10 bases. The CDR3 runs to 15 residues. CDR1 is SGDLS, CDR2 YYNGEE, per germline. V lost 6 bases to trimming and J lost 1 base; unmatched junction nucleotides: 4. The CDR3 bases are TGTGCCAGCAACAGACAGGGGGCATCTGGAAACACCATATATTTT. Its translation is CASNRQGASGNTIYF.

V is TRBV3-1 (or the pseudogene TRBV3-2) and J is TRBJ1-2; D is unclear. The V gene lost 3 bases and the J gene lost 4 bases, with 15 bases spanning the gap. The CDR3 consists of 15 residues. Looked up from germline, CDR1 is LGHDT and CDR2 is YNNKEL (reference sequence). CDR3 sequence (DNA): TGTGCCAGCAGCCACCCGACGGCGCGGAGCTATGGCTACACCTTC. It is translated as CASSHPTARSYGYTF.

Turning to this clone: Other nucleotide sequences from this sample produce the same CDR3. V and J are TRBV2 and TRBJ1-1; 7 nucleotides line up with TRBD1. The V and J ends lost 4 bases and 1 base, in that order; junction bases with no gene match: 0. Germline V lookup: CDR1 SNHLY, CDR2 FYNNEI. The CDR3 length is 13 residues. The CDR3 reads CASSGQGNTEAFF. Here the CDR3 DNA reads TGTGCCAGCAGTGGACAGGGGAACACTGAAGCTTTCTTT.

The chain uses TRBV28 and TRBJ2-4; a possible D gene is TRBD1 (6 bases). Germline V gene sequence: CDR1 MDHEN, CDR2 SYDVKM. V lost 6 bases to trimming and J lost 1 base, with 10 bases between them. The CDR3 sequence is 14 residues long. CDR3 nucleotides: TGTGCCAGCAGCCGGACAGCGGCCAAAAACATTCAGTACTTC. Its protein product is CASSRTAAKNIQYF.

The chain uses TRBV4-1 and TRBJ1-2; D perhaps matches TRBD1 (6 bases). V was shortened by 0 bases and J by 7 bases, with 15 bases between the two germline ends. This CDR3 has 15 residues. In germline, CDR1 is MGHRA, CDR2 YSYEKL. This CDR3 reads CASSQDAGALFGYTF. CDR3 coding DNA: TGCGCCAGCAGCCAAGATGCGGGGGCCCTCTTTGGCTACACCTTC.

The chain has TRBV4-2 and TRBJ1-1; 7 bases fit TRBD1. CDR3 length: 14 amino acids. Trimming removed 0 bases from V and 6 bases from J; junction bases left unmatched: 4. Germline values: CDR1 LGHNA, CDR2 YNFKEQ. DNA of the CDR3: TGTGCCAGCAGCCAAGAGAGGACAGGACCTGAAGCTTTCTTT. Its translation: CASSQERTGPEAFF.

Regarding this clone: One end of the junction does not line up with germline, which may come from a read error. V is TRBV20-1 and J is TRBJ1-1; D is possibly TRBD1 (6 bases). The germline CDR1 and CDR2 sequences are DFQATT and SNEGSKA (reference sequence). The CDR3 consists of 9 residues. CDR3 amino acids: CSASPDRRF. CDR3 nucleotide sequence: TGCAGTGCTTCCCCCGACAGGCGTTTT.

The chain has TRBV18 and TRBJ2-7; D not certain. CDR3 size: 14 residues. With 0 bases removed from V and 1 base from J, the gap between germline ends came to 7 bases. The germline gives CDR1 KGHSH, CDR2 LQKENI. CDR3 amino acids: CASSPPDGSYEQYF. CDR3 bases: TGTGCCAGCTCACCACCAGACGGGTCCTACGAGCAGTACTTC.

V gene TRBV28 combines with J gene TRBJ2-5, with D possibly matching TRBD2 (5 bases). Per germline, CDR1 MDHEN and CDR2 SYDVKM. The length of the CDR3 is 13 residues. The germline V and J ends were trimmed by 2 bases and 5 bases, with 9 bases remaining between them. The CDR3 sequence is CASSLGGRETQYF. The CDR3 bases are TGTGCCAGCAGTTTAGGCGGGCGTGAGACCCAGTACTTC.

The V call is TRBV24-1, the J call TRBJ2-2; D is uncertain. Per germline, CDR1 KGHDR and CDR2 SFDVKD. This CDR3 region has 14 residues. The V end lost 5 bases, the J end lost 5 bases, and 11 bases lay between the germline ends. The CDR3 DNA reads TGTGCCACCAGTGGTGCCCGACAAACCGGGGAGCTGTTTTTT. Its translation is CATSGARQTGELFF.

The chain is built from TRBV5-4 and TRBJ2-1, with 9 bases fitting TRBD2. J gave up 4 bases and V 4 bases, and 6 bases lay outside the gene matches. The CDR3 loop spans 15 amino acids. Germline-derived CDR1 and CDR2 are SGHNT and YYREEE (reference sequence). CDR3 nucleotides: TGTGCCAGCAGCCCCGGGACTAGCCAATACAATGAGCAGTTCTTC. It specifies CASSPGTSQYNEQFF.

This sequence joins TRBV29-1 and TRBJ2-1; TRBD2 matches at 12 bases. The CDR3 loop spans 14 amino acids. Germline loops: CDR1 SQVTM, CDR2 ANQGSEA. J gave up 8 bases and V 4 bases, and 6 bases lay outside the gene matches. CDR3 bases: TGCAGCGTTGTTCTAGCGGGAGGGGGGGATGAGCAGTTCTTC. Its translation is CSVVLAGGGDEQFF.

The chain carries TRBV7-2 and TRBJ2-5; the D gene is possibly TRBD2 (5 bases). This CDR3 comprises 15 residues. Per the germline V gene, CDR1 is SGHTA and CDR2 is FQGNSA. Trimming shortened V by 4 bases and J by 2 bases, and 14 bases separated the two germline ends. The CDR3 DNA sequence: TGTGCCAGCAGCTCGCCCGCGGGCGGTCAAGAGACCCAGTACTTC. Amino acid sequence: CASSSPAGGQETQYF.

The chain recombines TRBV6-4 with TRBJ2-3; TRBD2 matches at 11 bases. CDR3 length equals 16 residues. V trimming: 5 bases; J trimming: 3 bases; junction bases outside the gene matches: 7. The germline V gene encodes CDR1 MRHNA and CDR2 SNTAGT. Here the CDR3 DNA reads TGTGCCAGCAGTCGATTAGCGGGAGGGCCGACAGATACGCAGTATTTT. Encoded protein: CASSRLAGGPTDTQYF.

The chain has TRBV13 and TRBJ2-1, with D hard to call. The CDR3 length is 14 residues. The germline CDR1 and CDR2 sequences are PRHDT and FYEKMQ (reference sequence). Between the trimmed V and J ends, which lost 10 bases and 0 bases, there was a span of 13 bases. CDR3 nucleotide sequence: TGTGCCATCTCTGAGGAGTTCTCCTACAATGAGCAGTTCTTC. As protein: CAISEEFSYNEQFF.

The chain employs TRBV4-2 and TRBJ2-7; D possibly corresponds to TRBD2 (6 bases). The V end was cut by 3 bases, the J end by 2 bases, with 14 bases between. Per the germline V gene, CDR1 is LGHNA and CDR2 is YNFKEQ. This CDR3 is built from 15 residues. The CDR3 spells CASSQGWEAAYEQYF. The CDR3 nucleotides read TGTGCCAGCAGCCAGGGTTGGGAGGCAGCCTACGAGCAGTACTTC.

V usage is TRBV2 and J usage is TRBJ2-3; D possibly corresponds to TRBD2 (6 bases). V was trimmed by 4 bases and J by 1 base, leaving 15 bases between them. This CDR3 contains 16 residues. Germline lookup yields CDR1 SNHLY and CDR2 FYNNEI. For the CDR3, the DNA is TGTGCCAGCAGTGGGGACTGGATCGTCGGCACAGATACGCAGTATTTT. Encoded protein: CASSGDWIVGTDTQYF. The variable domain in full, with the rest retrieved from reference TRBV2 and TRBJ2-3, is EPEVTQTPSHQVTQMGQEVILRCVPISNHLYFYWYRQILGQKVEFLVSFYNNEISEKSEIFDDQFSVERPDGSNFTLKIRSTKLEDSAMYFCASSGDWIVGTDTQYFGPGTRLTVL.

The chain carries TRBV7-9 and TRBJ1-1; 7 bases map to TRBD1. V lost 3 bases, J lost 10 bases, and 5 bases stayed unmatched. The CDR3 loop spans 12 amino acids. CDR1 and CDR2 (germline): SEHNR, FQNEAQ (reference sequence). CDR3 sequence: CASSFDRARAFF. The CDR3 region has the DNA TGTGCCAGCAGCTTCGACAGGGCGAGAGCTTTCTTT. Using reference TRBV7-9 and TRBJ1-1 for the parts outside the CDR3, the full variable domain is DTGVSQNPRHKITKRGQNVTFRCDPISEHNRLYWYRQTLGQGPEFLTYFQNEAQLEKSRLLSDRFSAERPKGSFSTLEIQRTEQGDSAMYLCASSFDRARAFFGQGTRLTVV.

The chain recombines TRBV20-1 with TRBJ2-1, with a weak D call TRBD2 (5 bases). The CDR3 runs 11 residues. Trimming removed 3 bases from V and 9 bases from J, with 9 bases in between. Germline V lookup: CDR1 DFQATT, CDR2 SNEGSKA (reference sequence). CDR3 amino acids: CSARRESEQFF. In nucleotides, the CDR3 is TGCAGTGCTAGGAGGGAAAGTGAGCAGTTCTTC.